The 6 T cell receptor beta chains below come from one sample, sequenced in a study of identical twins (TCRdb year 2016). Library method: 5' RACE. Sequencing relied on an Illumina HiSeq 2000. In TCRdb, the public reads were trimmed at Q25 with fastp and aligned with MiXCR, with productive beta chains retained. Duplicate CDR3 protein sequences are folded into a single record with the most common DNA and genes. A total of roughly 720,000 distinct CDR3 sequences appear in this sample, about 20% of them only once. Jointly, the top ten make up around 12% of the sample. These sequences were also reported in another study, on T cells expressing NK-cell markers.

The sample comprised PBMCs. The receptors shown here come from a woman under 30 in good health.

This clonotype showed up many times. This rearrangement joins TRBV20-1 to TRBJ2-1; 15 bases map to TRBD2. Germline assignment: CDR1 DFQATT and CDR2 SNEGSKA (reference sequence). CDR3 length equals 15 residues. The ends lost 2 bases at V and 9 bases at J; junction bases unmatched: 5. The CDR3 region is CSARLGLAGGSEQFF. The CDR3 DNA reads as TGCAGTGCTAGATTAGGACTAGCGGGGGGGAGTGAGCAGTTCTTC.

This clonotype was detected a few times. This chain connects TRBV29-1 to TRBJ2-1; the match to TRBD2 covers 8 bases. CDR1 is SQVTM and CDR2 is ANQGSEA in the germline V gene. V gave up 4 bases and J gave up 4 bases; unmatched junction bases: 6. This CDR3 spans 14 amino acids. In DNA, the CDR3 is TGCAGCGTTGGCCGGGAGGGCCCTTACAATGAGCAGTTCTTC. Its protein is CSVGREGPYNEQFF.

V gene TRBV5-1 combines with J gene TRBJ2-1, with D tentatively TRBD1 (6 bases). CDR3 size: 13 residues. The V end lost 9 bases, the J end lost 3 bases, and 13 bases lay between the germline ends. Germline V CDR1 and CDR2: SGHRS, YFSETQ. The chain's CDR3 is CATRMDSYNEQFF. The CDR3 DNA sequence: TGCGCCACCAGGATGGACAGCTACAATGAGCAGTTCTTC.

This clonotype was counted between two and nine times. This chain connects TRBV29-1 to TRBJ1-1; D is uncertain. The V end was cut by 4 bases, the J end by 1 base, with 7 bases between. This CDR3 is built from 12 residues. Germline CDR1 reads SQVTM; CDR2 reads ANQGSEA. As DNA, the CDR3 is TGCAGCGTTGGACGGAGGAACACTGAAGCTTTCTTT. Residues: CSVGRRNTEAFF. Full variable domain (remainder filled in from reference TRBV29-1 and TRBJ1-1): SAVISQKPSRDICQRGTSLTIQCQVDSQVTMMFWYRQQPGQSLTLIATANQGSEATYESGFVIDKFPISRPNLTFSTLTVSNMSPEDSSIYLCSVGRRNTEAFFGQGTRLTVV.

A few counts support this clonotype. This chain joins TRBV29-1 and TRBJ2-5; 7 nucleotides align to TRBD2. The CDR3 is 15 amino acids. Germline lookup yields CDR1 SQVTM and CDR2 ANQGSEA. The trim removed 0 bases at V and 7 bases at J, leaving 11 bases unmatched. CDR3 sequence: CSVEDLASGAWTQYF. In DNA form, the CDR3 reads TGCAGCGTTGAAGATCTGGCTAGCGGTGCGTGGACCCAGTACTTC.

This clonotype was recorded many times. The chain is built from TRBV12-3 or TRBV12-4 and TRBJ1-1, with a possible D match to TRBD1 (5 bases). Trimming shortened V by 6 bases and J by 5 bases, and 7 bases separated the two germline ends. This CDR3 spans 11 amino acids. The chain's CDR3 is CASRGRTEAFF. DNA of the CDR3: TGTGCCAGCAGGGGGCGGACTGAAGCTTTCTTT.